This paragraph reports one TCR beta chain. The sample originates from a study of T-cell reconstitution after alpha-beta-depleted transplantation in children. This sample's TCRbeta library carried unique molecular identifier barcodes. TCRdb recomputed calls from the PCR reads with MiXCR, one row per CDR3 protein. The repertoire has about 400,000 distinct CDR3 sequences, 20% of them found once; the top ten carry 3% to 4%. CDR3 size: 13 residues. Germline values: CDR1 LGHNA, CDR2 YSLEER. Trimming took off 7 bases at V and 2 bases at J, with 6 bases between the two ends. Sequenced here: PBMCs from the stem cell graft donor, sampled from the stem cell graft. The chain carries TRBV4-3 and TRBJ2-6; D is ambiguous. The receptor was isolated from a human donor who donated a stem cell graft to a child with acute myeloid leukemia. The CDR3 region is CASKLAGANVLTF. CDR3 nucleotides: TGCGCCAGCAAGTTAGCTGGGGCCAACGTCCTGACTTTC.